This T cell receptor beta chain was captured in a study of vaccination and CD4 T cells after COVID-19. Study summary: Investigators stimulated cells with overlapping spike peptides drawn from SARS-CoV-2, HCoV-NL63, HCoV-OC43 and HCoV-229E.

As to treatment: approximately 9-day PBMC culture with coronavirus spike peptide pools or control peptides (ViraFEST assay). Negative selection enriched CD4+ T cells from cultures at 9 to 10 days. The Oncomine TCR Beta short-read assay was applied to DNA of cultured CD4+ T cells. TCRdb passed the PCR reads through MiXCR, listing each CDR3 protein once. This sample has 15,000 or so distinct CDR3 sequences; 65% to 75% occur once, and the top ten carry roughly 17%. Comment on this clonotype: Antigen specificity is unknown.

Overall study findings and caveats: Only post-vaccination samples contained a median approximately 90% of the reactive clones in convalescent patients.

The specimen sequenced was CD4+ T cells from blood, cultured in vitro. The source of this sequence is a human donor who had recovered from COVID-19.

CDR3: CASSPSGGNSGAFF. The CDR3 nucleotides read TGTGCCAGCAGCCCGAGTGGGGGAAACAGCGGAGCTTTCTTT. The chain combines TRBV7-3 with TRBJ1-1; TRBD1 is a possible D gene (5 bases). Germline values: CDR1 SGHTA, CDR2 FQGTGA. The CDR3 extends over 14 amino acids. The V end was cut by 5 bases, the J end by 10 bases, with 20 bases between.